The rows below give T cell receptor beta chains drawn from one sample of a study of shared clonotypes between healthy human individuals. Using immunoSEQ multiplex PCR, the repertoire was profiled, and TCRdb retains in-frame clones only, with some absent. The sample has 2.5 million or so clones; around nine tenths are singletons. The source material was naive CD4+ T cells sorted from blood. The receptors originated from a man younger than 35 in good health. CDR3s include the opening cysteine and the closing phenylalanine or tryptophan. A D gene is named only where the DNA matches it firmly. Some rows have no size entry. The others give once, few or many, or a class for an expanded clone.

V,D,size,J,CDR3,DNA
TRBV19,.,.,TRBJ1-1,CASTPLGEMNTEAFF,TGTGCCAGTACCCCTTTAGGAGAGATGAACACTGAAGCTTTCTTT
TRBV7-2,.,.,TRBJ2-7,CASSASYEQYF,TGTGCCAGCAGCGCCAGTTACGAGCAGTACTTC
TRBV10-1,TRBD1,.,TRBJ2-1,CASSEPGQGGNEQFF,TGCGCCAGCAGTGAACCGGGACAGGGAGGCAATGAGCAGTTCTTC
TRBV10-3,TRBD1,.,TRBJ2-3,CAATTGGVGTQYF,TGTGCCGCGACGACAGGGGGAGTAGGTACGCAGTATTTT
TRBV19,TRBD1,.,TRBJ1-6,CASSISGTGVSSPLHF,TGTGCCAGTAGTATCTCCGGGACAGGGGTTAGTTCACCCCTCCACTTT
TRBV2,.,few,TRBJ1-1,CASRKGQMNTEAFF,TGTGCCAGCAGAAAGGGGCAAATGAACACTGAAGCTTTCTTT
TRBV30,.,.,TRBJ2-1,CAWSSGNNNEQFF,TGTGCCTGGAGCTCAGGGAACAACAATGAGCAGTTCTTC
TRBV10-3,.,.,TRBJ1-5,CAISESKGDYQPQHF,TGTGCCATCAGTGAGTCGAAAGGAGACTATCAGCCCCAGCATTTT
TRBV2,.,.,TRBJ1-2,CASSPYPSVQGLSGYTF,TGTGCCAGCAGTCCCTACCCTTCGGTTCAGGGCCTATCGGGCTACACCTTC
TRBV7-3,.,.,TRBJ2-6,CASSSGLSGANVLTF,TGTGCCAGCAGCTCCGGCCTATCTGGGGCCAACGTCCTGACTTTC
TRBV2,.,.,TRBJ2-3,CASSDGGSTDTQYF,TGTGCCAGCAGTGACGGTGGGAGCACAGATACGCAGTATTTT
TRBV5-1,.,.,TRBJ1-2,CASSLATVNYGYTF,TGCGCCAGCAGCTTGGCGACAGTTAACTATGGCTACACCTTC
TRBV20-1,.,.,TRBJ1-2,CSAKGVYGYTF,TGCAGTGCTAAAGGGGTATATGGCTACACCTTC
TRBV5-8,TRBD2,.,TRBJ2-1,CASSLASGYNEQFF,TGTGCCAGCAGCTTGGCTAGCGGATACAATGAGCAGTTCTTC
TRBV5-1,TRBD1,.,TRBJ2-7,CASSAGTGGSYEQYF,TGCGCCAGCAGCGCCGGGACAGGGGGCTCATACGAGCAGTACTTC
TRBV14,.,.,TRBJ2-1,CASSPLASSYNEQFF,TGTGCCAGCAGCCCCCTGGCAAGCTCCTACAATGAGCAGTTCTTC
TRBV14,TRBD1,.,TRBJ2-7,CASSQDRVGRGQHEQYF,TGTGCCAGCAGCCAAGATAGGGTCGGCAGGGGGCAACACGAGCAGTACTTC
TRBV4-2,TRBD1,.,TRBJ2-3,CASSQGGQAPDTQYF,TGTGCCAGCAGCCAAGGGGGACAGGCACCAGATACGCAGTATTTT
TRBV4-3,.,.,TRBJ1-2,CASSRDPGANYGYTF,TGCGCCAGCAGCCGGGACCCGGGGGCTAACTATGGCTACACCTTC
TRBV7-9,TRBD2,.,TRBJ2-1,CASSLVGTSGIANEQFF,TGTGCCAGCAGCTTGGTCGGGACTAGCGGGATAGCGAATGAGCAGTTCTTC
TRBV19,.,.,TRBJ2-3,CASSIPSGSTDTQYF,TGTGCCAGTAGTATTCCGAGCGGGAGCACAGATACGCAGTATTTT
TRBV30,.,.,TRBJ2-3,CAWSGGLADTQYF,TGTGCCTGGAGTGGGGGCTTGGCAGATACGCAGTATTTT
TRBV7-2,.,.,TRBJ1-5,CASSFSSNQPQHF,TGTGCCAGCAGCTTCTCTAGCAATCAGCCCCAGCATTTT
TRBV27,.,.,TRBJ2-7,CASSFNTGWRAYEQYF,TGTGCCAGCAGTTTCAATACAGGGTGGAGGGCCTACGAGCAGTACTTC
TRBV4-1,TRBD1,.,TRBJ2-5,CASSRGTVQETQYF,TGCGCCAGCAGCCGAGGGACAGTCCAAGAGACCCAGTACTTC
TRBV30,TRBD2,.,TRBJ2-5,CAWTSTRTSGLFDQETQYF,TGTGCCTGGACCTCCACCCGGACTAGCGGGCTCTTTGACCAGGAGACCCAGTACTTC
TRBV7-2,.,once,TRBJ1-2,CASSSLLGPYGYTF,TGTGCCAGCAGCTCCTTACTTGGGCCCTATGGCTACACCTTC
TRBV27,TRBD1,.,TRBJ2-5,CASSSGQGMWETQYF,TGTGCCAGCAGTTCAGGACAGGGGATGTGGGAGACCCAGTACTTC
TRBV4-3,.,.,TRBJ2-6,CASSQDLGVSGANVLTF,TGCGCCAGCAGCCAAGACCTTGGGGTCTCTGGGGCCAACGTCCTGACTTTC
TRBV9,TRBD2,once,TRBJ2-3,CASSVGGSGVPDTQYF,TGTGCCAGCAGCGTAGGCGGTAGCGGGGTGCCAGATACGCAGTATTTT
TRBV25-1,.,.,TRBJ1-1,CASSQGYTEAFF,TGTGCCAGCAGCCAGGGTTACACTGAAGCTTTCTTT
TRBV6-4,.,once,TRBJ1-2,CASSVRSGANYGYTF,TGTGCCAGCAGTGTGCGTTCAGGGGCTAACTATGGCTACACCTTC
TRBV6-1,.,.,TRBJ1-4,CASSVLGAANEKLFF,TGTGCCAGCAGCGTCCTCGGGGCTGCTAATGAAAAACTGTTTTTT
TRBV5-4,.,.,TRBJ2-7,CASSVSSSYEQYF,TGTGCCAGCAGCGTAAGCTCTTCCTACGAGCAGTACTTC
TRBV20-1,.,.,TRBJ1-2,CSARESYGYTF,TGCAGTGCTAGAGAATCCTATGGCTACACCTTC
TRBV7-2,TRBD1,.,TRBJ1-2,CASSLGGQGWNGYTF,TGTGCCAGCAGCTTAGGGGGACAGGGGTGGAATGGCTACACCTTC
TRBV5-1,.,few,TRBJ1-1,CASSSLGGNTEAFF,TGCGCCAGCAGCTCCTTAGGAGGGAACACTGAAGCTTTCTTT
TRBV7-9,.,.,TRBJ2-7,CASSPGNEQYF,TGTGCCAGCAGCCCTGGGAACGAGCAGTACTTC
TRBV30,.,.,TRBJ2-7,CAWSWDSGNYEQYF,TGTGCCTGGAGTTGGGACTCGGGGAACTACGAGCAGTACTTC
TRBV7-9,TRBD2,.,TRBJ2-5,CASSIRDYEGTQYF,TGTGCCAGCAGCATCCGGGACTACGAAGGGACCCAGTACTTC
TRBV2,TRBD2,.,TRBJ2-5,CASSEGTSGAQETQYF,TGTGCCAGCAGTGAGGGGACTAGCGGGGCCCAAGAGACCCAGTACTTC
TRBV5-1,.,.,TRBJ1-1,CASSTGNTEAFF,TGCGCCAGCAGTACAGGGAACACTGAAGCTTTCTTT
TRBV5-1,TRBD1,.,TRBJ1-1,CASSSSGTANTEAFF,TGCGCCAGCAGCAGCTCCGGGACAGCTAACACTGAAGCTTTCTTT
TRBV11-2,TRBD1,.,TRBJ1-2,CASSLDHSAGGYGYTF,TGTGCCAGCAGCTTAGACCATTCAGCAGGGGGCTATGGCTACACCTTC
TRBV7-8,TRBD1,.,TRBJ2-7,CASTTGTVTYEQYF,TGTGCCAGCACCACCGGGACAGTTACTTACGAGCAGTACTTC
TRBV29-1,TRBD1,.,TRBJ1-2,CSSHPSQGPPYGYTF,TGCAGCTCTCACCCCTCACAGGGGCCCCCATATGGCTACACCTTC
TRBV6-1,.,.,TRBJ2-2,CASSAGSNTGELFF,TGTGCCAGCAGTGCGGGGTCGAACACCGGGGAGCTGTTTTTT
TRBV30,.,few,TRBJ1-1,CAWSVRGRYTEAFF,TGTGCCTGGAGTGTGAGAGGACGGTACACTGAAGCTTTCTTT
TRBV15,.,.,TRBJ2-1,CATSRDSIGIQLSEQFF,TGTGCCACCAGCAGGGATTCAATCGGGATCCAGCTATCTGAGCAGTTCTTC
TRBV4-1,TRBD1,.,TRBJ2-3,CASSLPDRGRTDTQYF,TGCGCCAGCAGCCTCCCGGACAGGGGACGCACAGATACGCAGTATTTT
TRBV6-1,.,.,TRBJ1-1,CASSAPGGVNTEAFF,TGTGCCAGCAGTGCCCCCGGGGGCGTGAACACTGAAGCTTTCTTT
TRBV11-2,.,.,TRBJ2-7,CASRGGSTGVYEQYF,TGTGCCAGCAGAGGGGGGTCAACAGGGGTTTACGAGCAGTACTTC
TRBV6-5,.,.,TRBJ1-3,CASRQDWYGNTIYF,TGTGCCAGCAGGCAGGACTGGTACGGAAACACCATATATTTT
TRBV7-2,.,.,TRBJ1-4,CASSLNRGEKLFF,TGTGCCAGCAGCTTAAATAGGGGTGAAAAACTGTTTTTT
TRBV10-2,.,.,TRBJ2-1,CASGAWGGGEQFF,TGCGCCAGCGGGGCGTGGGGTGGTGGTGAGCAGTTCTTC
TRBV5-1,.,.,TRBJ2-3,CASGLVASASTDTQYF,TGCGCCAGCGGATTGGTAGCGAGTGCTAGCACAGATACGCAGTATTTT
TRBV18,TRBD1,.,TRBJ2-3,CASSPGTGGTDTQYF,TGTGCCAGCTCACCCGGGACAGGGGGGACAGATACGCAGTATTTT